Below are 6 T cell receptor beta chains sequenced from a single sample in a study of T cell responses to AZD1222 COVID-19 vaccine. Profiling relied on immunoSEQ multiplex PCR, and the TCRdb table lists in-frame clones only, not all of them. The sample has under 140,000 clones; over 85% are singletons. Source: peripheral blood, taken 28 days after the second AZD1222 dose. The receptors derive from an adult who received the AZD1222 COVID-19 vaccine.

The gene calls are TRBV10-3 and TRBJ1-2; 8 nucleotides agree with TRBD1. With V trimmed by 1 base and J by 8 bases, 9 bases remained unmatched. The CDR3 has 15 residues. Germline CDR1 reads ENHRY; CDR2 reads SYGVKD. The CDR3: CAISEFRGLMNGYTF. The CDR3 bases are TGTGCCATCAGTGAGTTCAGGGGGCTGATGAACGGCTACACCTTC.

The chain recombines TRBV18 with TRBJ1-1; TRBD1 aligns across 7 bases. CDR1 is KGHSH and CDR2 is LQKENI in the germline V gene. The ends lost 2 bases at V and 6 bases at J; junction bases unmatched: 9. The CDR3 covers 15 residues. CDR3 residues: CASSPSTGLYAEAFF. CDR3 nucleotide sequence: TGTGCCAGCTCACCATCGACAGGGCTTTACGCTGAAGCTTTCTTT. The full variable domain, completed using reference TRBV18 and TRBJ1-1, is NAGVMQNPRHLVRRRGQEARLRCSPMKGHSHVYWYRQLPEEGLKFMVYLQKENIIDESGMPKERFSAEFPKEGPSILRIQQVVRGDSAAYFCASSPSTGLYAEAFFGQGTRLTVV.

With respect to this clone: Mismatch with germline at one junction end may stem from a read error. The genes are TRBV27 and TRBJ1-6, with TRBD1 matching over 8 bases. Germline CDR1 reads MNHEY; CDR2 reads SMNVEV (reference sequence). CDR3 length equals 15 residues. CDR3 sequence: CASRPYSGLVGQGLF. For the CDR3, the DNA is TGTGCCAGCAGACCATACTCCGGGCTGGTTGGACAGGGCCTATTT.

The gene calls are TRBV7-2 and TRBJ1-2, with D unclear. Trimming removed 1 base at V and 0 bases at J, with 9 bases between. Per germline, CDR1 SGHTA and CDR2 FQGNSA. The CDR3 is 15 residues long. Here the CDR3 DNA reads TGTGCCAGCAGCTTAGGGGTAGAAGCTAACTATGGCTACACCTTC. As protein: CASSLGVEANYGYTF.

The V call is TRBV29-1, the J call TRBJ1-1; the D is unclear. Per germline, CDR1 SQVTM and CDR2 ANQGSEA. This CDR3 has 14 amino acids. The germline V and J ends were trimmed by 2 bases and 0 bases, with 10 bases remaining between them. CDR3 in DNA: TGCAGCGTTGAACGTCCTCCCCTGAACACTGAAGCTTTCTTT. Translation: CSVERPPLNTEAFF.

V gene TRBV7-8 combines with J gene TRBJ1-4, with D perhaps TRBD1 (6 bases). The germline V and J ends were trimmed by 5 bases and 2 bases, with 9 bases remaining between them. This CDR3 contains 14 residues. Germline-derived CDR1 and CDR2 are SGHVS and FQNEAQ. The CDR3 DNA follows: TGTGCCAGCAGCGGGGGGCCGACTAATGAAAAACTGTTTTTT. This translates into CASSGGPTNEKLFF.